Described below is a single T cell receptor beta chain sequence and its context. These data come from a study of blood T cell repertoires in COVID-19. Study summary: Italy, Spain and the United States were the sources of the convalescent and acute COVID-19 samples. T cells, B-cell-depleted T cells, or PBMCs provided the cDNA or gDNA that served as material.

Germline-derived CDR1 and CDR2 are MDHEN and SYDVKM. CDR3 length: 15 amino acids. V was shortened by 5 bases and J by 4 bases, with 15 bases between the two germline ends. Original handling: From reference gene primer amplification, estimates of nucleated cell counts were derived. Sequenced by immunoSEQ multiplex PCR; TCRdb stores in-frame clones only, minus some. The V and J calls and clone size are taken from that table; D and trimming were inferred from the DNA. The table lists roughly 200,000 clones, roughly 88% of them singletons. V gene TRBV28 combines with J gene TRBJ2-1; a weak D match, TRBD2 (5 bases). Sequenced: peripheral blood. The origin of this receptor is a woman in her thirties or forties who had recovered from COVID-19. CDR3 residues: CASSLQGGGYNEQFF. CDR3 nucleotides: TGTGCCAGCAGTCTCCAAGGCGGAGGATACAATGAGCAGTTCTTC.